The 13 T cell receptor beta chains presented below share a single source sample, sequenced in a study of cytomegalovirus exposure and HLA in healthy donors. PCR involved 60 Vbeta and 13 Jbeta primers. Clones were sequenced by immunoSEQ multiplex PCR, and TCRdb holds only the in-frame ones, with some missing. The sample has about 70,000 clones, about 74% seen once; the top ten hold approximately 10%. The sequenced material came from PBMCs. Receptors originate from a woman aged 60-75 years in good health and CMV-seropositive.

The chain employs TRBV4-1 and TRBJ2-7; 12 bases agree with TRBD2. The ends lost 0 bases at V and 3 bases at J; junction bases unmatched: 6. Per the germline V gene, CDR1 is MGHRA and CDR2 is YSYEKL. The CDR3 loop spans 17 amino acids. The CDR3 spells CASSQEYGTSGRYEQYF. The CDR3 nucleotides read TGCGCCAGCAGCCAAGAGTACGGGACTAGCGGGCGCTACGAGCAGTACTTC.

The J gene is TRBJ2-7, the V gene TRBV10-2; TRBD1 agrees at 7 bases. The CDR3 is 13 amino acids. V shed 4 bases, J shed 6 bases, and the junction held 6 bases outside the gene matches. The germline V gene encodes CDR1 WSHSY and CDR2 SAAADI. In DNA form, the CDR3 reads TGCGCCAGCAGTGGAGACAGGGCTCTCGAGCAGTACTTC. As protein: CASSGDRALEQYF.

V is TRBV15 and J is TRBJ1-1; D is undetermined. Between the trimmed V and J ends, which lost 5 bases and 7 bases, there was a span of 14 bases. There are 13 residues in the CDR3. Germline values: CDR1 LNHNV, CDR2 YYDKDF (reference sequence). The CDR3 loop reads CATSGEEGLEAFF. The CDR3 nucleotides read TGTGCCACCAGCGGGGAGGAGGGCCTTGAAGCTTTCTTT. The full variable domain, rest sourced from reference TRBV15 and TRBJ1-1, is DAMVIQNPRYQVTQFGKPVTLSCSQTLNHNVMYWYQQKSSQAPKLLFHYYDKDFNNEADTPDNFQSRRPNTSFCFLDIRSPGLGDTAMYLCATSGEEGLEAFFGQGTRLTVV.

The chain joins TRBV23-1 to TRBJ1-1; D possibly corresponds to TRBD1 (6 bases). TRBV23-1 is an open reading frame whose function is uncertain. V was trimmed by 0 bases and J by 0 bases, leaving 11 bases between them. This CDR3 spans 16 amino acids. CDR3 region: CASSQSGTFMNTEAFF. The CDR3 region has the DNA TGCGCCAGCAGTCAATCCGGGACATTTATGAACACTGAAGCTTTCTTT.

Only a few counts were recorded for this clone. The V call is TRBV5-4, the J call TRBJ2-7, with D possibly matching TRBD2 (6 bases). V was clipped by 0 bases and J by 2 bases, with 9 bases between them. This CDR3 comprises 14 residues. The germline V gene has CDR1 SGHNT and CDR2 YYREEE (reference sequence). The CDR3, as DNA: TGTGCCAGCAGCTTGGTCGGGAGCCCCTACGAGCAGTACTTC. It codes for CASSLVGSPYEQYF.

CDR3 in amino acids: CASSDSGLAGPRGTQYF. The CDR3 DNA is TGCGCCAGCAGTGATTCGGGACTAGCGGGGCCGCGTGGTACGCAGTATTTT. The J gene is TRBJ2-3, the V gene TRBV10-2, with 13 bases fitting TRBD2. Per germline, CDR1 WSHSY and CDR2 SAAADI. The CDR3 has 17 amino acids. The ends lost 3 bases at V and 8 bases at J; junction bases unmatched: 11.

The rearrangement joins TRBV29-1 to TRBJ2-6; 10 bases align to TRBD1. Losses at the gene ends were 6 bases for V and 1 base for J; bases not matched to a gene: 3. The V gene's germline CDR1 is SQVTM and CDR2 ANQGSEA. This CDR3 contains 15 residues. The CDR3 here is CSVGQGSSGANVLTF. The CDR3 DNA is TGCAGCGTGGGACAGGGGTCGTCTGGGGCCAACGTCCTGACTTTC.

The genes are TRBV6-1 and TRBJ1-5; maybe TRBD1 (6 bases). This CDR3 is built from 15 residues. CDR1 and CDR2 from the germline V gene are MNHNS and SASEGT. With 5 bases removed from V and 0 bases from J, the gap between germline ends came to 11 bases. The DNA of the CDR3 is TGTGCCAGCAGTTCACAGGGTTATAGCAATCAGCCCCAGCATTTT. Translation gives CASSSQGYSNQPQHF.

This clone has just a few counts. The V gene is TRBV6-5, the J gene TRBJ1-1, with D uncertain. Germline V gene lookup returns CDR1 MNHEY and CDR2 SVGAGI. The CDR3 totals 14 residues. Between the trimmed V and J ends, which lost 0 bases and 3 bases, there was a span of 8 bases. CDR3 in amino acids: CASSYSPADTEAFF. Here the CDR3 DNA reads TGTGCCAGCAGTTACTCCCCCGCAGACACTGAAGCTTTCTTT.

This chain links TRBV4-1 with TRBJ1-3; D is undetermined. This CDR3 is built from 16 residues. The germline V gene has CDR1 MGHRA and CDR2 YSYEKL. V lost 1 base, J lost 4 bases, and 14 bases lay in between. This chain's CDR3 is CASSQAPGIAGNTIYF. The DNA of the CDR3 is TGCGCCAGCAGCCAAGCCCCGGGGATCGCCGGAAACACCATATATTTT.

The genes are TRBV18 and TRBJ1-1, with a possible D match to TRBD1 (6 bases). Trimming removed 3 bases from V and 11 bases from J, with 16 bases in between. This CDR3 comprises 13 residues. Germline V CDR1 and CDR2: KGHSH, LQKENI. The CDR3 sequence is CASSPELQGWAFF. CDR3 nucleotides: TGTGCCAGCTCACCTGAGTTACAGGGATGGGCTTTCTTT. Full variable domain (remainder filled in from reference TRBV18 and TRBJ1-1): NAGVMQNPRHLVRRRGQEARLRCSPMKGHSHVYWYRQLPEEGLKFMVYLQKENIIDESGMPKERFSAEFPKEGPSILRIQQVVRGDSAAYFCASSPELQGWAFFGQGTRLTVV.

The chain joins TRBV5-1 to TRBJ2-7; 9 nucleotides line up with TRBD2. This CDR3 has 17 residues. After removal of 1 base from V and 5 bases from J, the junction contained 13 bases not matched to a gene. CDR1 is SGHRS, CDR2 YFSETQ, per germline. The CDR3 DNA is TGCGCCAGCAGCTTGAGCGTTGAGGCGGGGGGGCTGGACGAGCAGTACTTC. Its protein product is CASSLSVEAGGLDEQYF.

The chain employs TRBV18 and TRBJ1-5; 7 nucleotides agree with TRBD1. This CDR3 is built from 16 residues. V dropped 2 bases and J dropped 0; count of bases not matched to a gene: 4. Per germline, CDR1 KGHSH and CDR2 LQKENI. The CDR3 is CASSPNGQVSNQPQHF. CDR3 nucleotides: TGTGCCAGCTCACCAAATGGACAGGTTAGCAATCAGCCCCAGCATTTT.